The 4 T cell receptor beta chains presented below share a single source sample, sequenced in a study of blood T cells in healthy people across ages. Alongside a J-beta primer mix, a sample-barcoded 5' primer served in a second PCR lasting roughly 7 to 11 cycles. One entry per CDR3 protein, called by TCRdb with MiXCR from the 5' RACE reads. The profile shows roughly 2 million distinct CDR3 sequences, 49% of them singletons. Sequenced: blood. The receptors come from a woman in her thirties or forties in good health.

The rearrangement uses TRBV6-4 and TRBJ2-5, with a tentative D call TRBD2 (7 bases). V lost 11 bases and J lost 1, with 32 bases in between. CDR1 and CDR2 (germline): MRHNA, SNTAGT. The CDR3 sequence is 19 residues long. CDR3 sequence: CARNRLGTDAGAPQETQYF. For the CDR3, the DNA is TGTGCCCGAAATAGGCTCGGCACCGATGCGGGGGCTCCCCAAGAGACCCAGTACTTC.

In its sample, this clonotype was seen once. The V gene is TRBV6-2 or TRBV6-3, the J gene TRBJ1-1; D gene uncertain. V was clipped by 5 bases and J by 2 bases, with 12 bases between them. From germline, CDR1 is MNHEY and CDR2 SVGEGT. This CDR3 contains 14 residues. The CDR3, as DNA: TGTGCCAGCAGTCGACCCCCTTTTAACACTGAAGCTTTCTTT. It yields the protein CASSRPPFNTEAFF.

The chain employs TRBV6-5 and TRBJ2-7; no definite D call. Trimming cost V 0 bases and J 5 bases, with 8 bases left between them. This CDR3 has 13 residues. CDR1 is MNHEY, CDR2 SVGAGI, per germline. CDR3 nucleotides: TGTGCCAGCAGTTACTCGACCGGAAACGAGCAGTACTTC. It specifies CASSYSTGNEQYF.

This clonotype was observed a handful of times. This sequence joins TRBV18 and TRBJ2-7, with D possibly TRBD1 on 6 matching bases. The germline gives CDR1 KGHSH, CDR2 LQKENI. V was cut by 5 bases and J by 5 bases, with 16 bases left in between. The CDR3 has 14 residues. In DNA, the CDR3 is TGTGCCAGCTCAGGGGGCAATCTCCTCGACGAGCAGTACTTC. This translates into CASSGGNLLDEQYF.